The clone carrying this T cell receptor (beta chain) turned up a few times. Trimming cost V 3 bases and J 4 bases, with 16 bases left between them. Germline V gene lookup returns CDR1 MNHEY and CDR2 SMNVEV (reference sequence). This CDR3 is 17 amino acids long. These data belong to a study of T-cell memory formation after mild COVID-19. Each CDR3 protein gets one entry after TCRdb re-called the 5' RACE reads with MiXCR. The data contain about 360,000 distinct CDR3 sequences, roughly 14% of them singletons. This clonotype was obtained from a man aged 18 to 29 who had mild COVID-19 (a few samples of this study predate the infection). Cell type and time point are not known. The sequenced sample was PBMCs or a T cell subset sorted from them (not recorded which). The rearrangement uses TRBV27 and TRBJ1-6; no clear D gene. DNA of the CDR3: TGTGCCAGCAGTTTTGTCCCCCCAAAACGGTATAATTCACCCCTCCACTTT. Its translation: CASSFVPPKRYNSPLHF.